This T cell receptor beta chain is drawn from a study of T cells expressing NK-cell markers. Study summary: Repertoires of TCR beta were obtained from T cells sorted as CD3+CD56+NKG2C+, CD3+CD56+NKG2C- and CD3+CD56-NKG2C+. There were seven HCMV-seropositive donors and one seronegative donor among the eight sequenced.

The TCR beta cDNA came from 5'RACE template switching with UMIs. TCRdb re-called the 5' RACE reads, yielding one record per CDR3 amino acid sequence without DNA. The sample shows 400,000 to 550,000 distinct CDR3 sequences, and under 7.5% sits with its ten largest clones. The CDR3 consists of 14 residues. Specimen: blood T cells: a sorted CD56 or NKG2C T cell subset, CD4+ or CD8+ T cells, or bulk PBMC T cells (not recorded which). This chain links TRBV21-1 with TRBJ1-2. TRBV21-1 is tagged as a pseudogene. The sequence derives from a woman aged 18-69 years in good health. CDR3 residues: CASSKLQFQYGYTF.